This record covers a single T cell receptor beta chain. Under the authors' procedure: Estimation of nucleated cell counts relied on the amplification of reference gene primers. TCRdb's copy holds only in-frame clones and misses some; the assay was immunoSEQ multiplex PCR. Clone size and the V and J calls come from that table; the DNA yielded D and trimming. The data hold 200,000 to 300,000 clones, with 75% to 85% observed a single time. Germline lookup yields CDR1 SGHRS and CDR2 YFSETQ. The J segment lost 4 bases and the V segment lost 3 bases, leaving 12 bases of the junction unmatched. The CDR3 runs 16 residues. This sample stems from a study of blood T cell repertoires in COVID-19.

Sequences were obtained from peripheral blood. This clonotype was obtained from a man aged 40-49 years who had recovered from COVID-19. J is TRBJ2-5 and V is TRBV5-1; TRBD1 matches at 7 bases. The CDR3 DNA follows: TGCGCCAGCAGCTGGACCGGGACAGCTGGGCGAGAGACCCAGTACTTC. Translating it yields CASSWTGTAGRETQYF. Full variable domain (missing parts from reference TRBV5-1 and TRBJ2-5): KAGVTQTPRYLIKTRGQQVTLSCSPISGHRSVSWYQQTPGQGLQFLFEYFSETQRNKGNFPGRFSGRQFSNSRSEMNVSTLELGDSALYLCASSWTGTAGRETQYFGPGTRLLVL.